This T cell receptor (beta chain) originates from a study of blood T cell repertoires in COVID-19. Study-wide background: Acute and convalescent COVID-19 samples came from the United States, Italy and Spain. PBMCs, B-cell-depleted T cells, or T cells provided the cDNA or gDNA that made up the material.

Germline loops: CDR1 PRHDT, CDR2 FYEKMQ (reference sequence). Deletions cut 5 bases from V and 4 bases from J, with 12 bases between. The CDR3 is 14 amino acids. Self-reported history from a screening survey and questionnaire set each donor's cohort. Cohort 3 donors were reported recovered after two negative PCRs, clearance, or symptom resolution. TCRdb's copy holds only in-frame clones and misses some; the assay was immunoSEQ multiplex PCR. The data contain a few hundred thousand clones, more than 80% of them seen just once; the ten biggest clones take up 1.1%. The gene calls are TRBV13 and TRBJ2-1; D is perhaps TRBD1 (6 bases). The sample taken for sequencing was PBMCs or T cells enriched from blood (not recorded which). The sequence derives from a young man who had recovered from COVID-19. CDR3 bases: TGTGCCAGCAGCCCCGACAGGATATACAATGAGCAGTTCTTC. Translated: CASSPDRIYNEQFF.